Included here is one T cell receptor (beta chain) sequence, with context. CDR3 size: 16 residues. Germline V CDR1 and CDR2: MNHEY, SVGAGI. The V gene end was trimmed by 0 bases and the J gene end by 9 bases; junction bases not matched to a gene: 11. The source of the sample is a study of blood T cell repertoires in COVID-19. Study summary: Acute and convalescent COVID-19 samples came from the United States, Italy and Spain. In each case, the material was cDNA or gDNA derived from T cells, B-cell-depleted T cells, or PBMCs.

Per the original methods: Estimation of nucleated cell counts relied on the amplification of reference gene primers. Profiling relied on immunoSEQ multiplex PCR, and the TCRdb table lists in-frame clones only, not all of them. D and trimming were read from the DNA, whereas the V and J calls and clone size are those reported in that table. The sample lists fewer than 200,000 clones; more than 70% were seen once. The clonotype comes from a woman between 55 and 75 years old with acute or convalescent COVID-19. Sequences were obtained from peripheral blood. The genes are TRBV6-5 and TRBJ1-2; TRBD1 agrees at 9 bases. The CDR3 DNA reads as TGTGCCAGCAGTTACTCGACGGGACAGGGTTTCAGGAGCTACACCTTC. It translates to CASSYSTGQGFRSYTF.